A single sample is the source of the 9 T cell receptor beta chains below, sequenced in a study of blood T cell repertoires in COVID-19. Only in-frame clones appear in the TCRdb table, and some are missing; sequencing was by immunoSEQ multiplex PCR. The sample has 90,000 to 100,000 clones; around 82% are singletons. Sequenced sample: peripheral blood. All receptors derive from a man in his sixties with acute or convalescent COVID-19.

V gene TRBV4-3 combines with J gene TRBJ1-2; D is unclear. With 1 base removed from V and 0 bases from J, the gap between germline ends came to 9 bases. CDR3 length equals 15 residues. Germline V gene sequence: CDR1 LGHNA, CDR2 YSLEER. CDR3 nucleotides: TGCGCCAGCAGCCAAGTGCCGGTTACTAACTATGGCTACACCTTC. The encoded protein is CASSQVPVTNYGYTF.

The chain has TRBV9 and TRBJ2-1, with 9 positions matching TRBD2. Trimming at V came to 3 bases and at J to 0 bases, leaving 4 bases not matched to a gene. The germline V gene has CDR1 SGDLS and CDR2 YYNGEE. The CDR3 length is 16 residues. In nucleotides, the CDR3 is TGTGCCAGCAGCGGCAGCGGGGGGCCCTCCTACAATGAGCAGTTCTTC. Amino acid sequence: CASSGSGGPSYNEQFF.

The genes are TRBV30 and TRBJ1-4; D is unclear. Germline CDR1 GTSNPN, CDR2 SVGIG (reference sequence). This CDR3 has 14 residues. The germline V and J ends were trimmed by 5 bases and 1 base, with 11 bases remaining between them. CDR3 nucleotides: TGTGCCTGGTGGGTGCAGGAAACTAATGAAAAACTGTTTTTT. This gives the protein CAWWVQETNEKLFF.

This chain links TRBV7-9 with TRBJ2-7; D is perhaps TRBD2 (5 bases). The germline CDR1 and CDR2 sequences are SEHNR and FQNEAQ (reference sequence). V was pared by 5 bases and J by 5 bases, with 16 bases between. The CDR3 sequence is 14 residues long. CDR3 residues: CASSPNLEVDEQYF. The CDR3, as DNA: TGTGCCAGCAGCCCCAACTTGGAGGTGGACGAGCAGTACTTC.

The chain couples TRBV29-1 to TRBJ2-3; 8 nucleotides agree with TRBD2. J gave up 3 bases and V 6 bases, and 5 bases lay outside the gene matches. The germline V gene encodes CDR1 SQVTM and CDR2 ANQGSEA. The CDR3 loop spans 13 amino acids. CDR3 in DNA: TGCAGCGTGGCTGGCGGGGGGACAGATACGCAGTATTTT. This encodes CSVAGGGTDTQYF.

The chain carries TRBV7-2 and TRBJ2-2; TRBD1 agrees at 9 bases. J lost 6 bases, V lost 1 base, and 12 bases had no gene match. The CDR3 length is 18 residues. Germline V lookup: CDR1 SGHTA, CDR2 FQGNSA. The CDR3, as DNA: TGTGCCAGCAGCTTAGATTACAGGGGGCGGGGAGGTTCCGGGGAGCTGTTTTTT. It is translated as CASSLDYRGRGGSGELFF.

The chain recombines TRBV28 with TRBJ2-2, with TRBD1 identical over 9 bases. V was pared by 5 bases and J by 6 bases, with 7 bases of the junction left unmatched. CDR1 is MDHEN, CDR2 SYDVKM, per germline. This CDR3 is 15 amino acids long. The CDR3 spells CASSLPGQGAGELFF. CDR3 sequence (DNA): TGTGCCAGCAGTCTGCCGGGACAGGGAGCCGGGGAGCTGTTTTTT.

The chain uses TRBV21-1 and TRBJ2-3; the D call in the table, TRBD1, was not verified against the DNA. TRBV21-1 is labeled a pseudogene. The CDR3 has 19 residues. The chain's CDR3 is CASSKAGQGMGESTDTQYF. The CDR3 nucleotides read TGTGCCAGCAGCAAAGCGGGACAGGGGATGGGGGAAAGCACAGATACGCAGTATTTT.

The chain has TRBV4-1 and TRBJ1-2; D remains ambiguous. Trimming removed 0 bases from V and 2 bases from J, with 16 bases in between. Looked up from germline, CDR1 is MGHRA and CDR2 is YSYEKL. The CDR3 is made up of 17 amino acids. CDR3 sequence reads: CASSQEENTILNYGYTF. The CDR3 nucleotides are TGCGCCAGCAGCCAAGAGGAGAACACGATCCTGAACTATGGCTACACCTTC.